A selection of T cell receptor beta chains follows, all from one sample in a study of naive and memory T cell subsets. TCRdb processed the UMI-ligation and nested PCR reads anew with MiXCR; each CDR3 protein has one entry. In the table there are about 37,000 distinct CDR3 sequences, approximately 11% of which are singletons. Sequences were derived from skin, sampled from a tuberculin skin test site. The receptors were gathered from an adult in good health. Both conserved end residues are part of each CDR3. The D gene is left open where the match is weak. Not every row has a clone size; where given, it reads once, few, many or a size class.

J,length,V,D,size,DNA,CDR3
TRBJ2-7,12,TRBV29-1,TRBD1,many,TGCAGCGTTGGAGGGACAGACTACGAGCAGTACTTC,CSVGGTDYEQYF
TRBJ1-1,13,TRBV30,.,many,TGTGCCCGATGGGACGACGACAACACTGAAGCTTTCTTT,CARWDDDNTEAFF
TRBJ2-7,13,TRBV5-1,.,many,TGCGCCAGCAGCAATGATTGGGGCGACGAGCAGTACTTC,CASSNDWGDEQYF
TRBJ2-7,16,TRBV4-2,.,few,TGTGCCAGCAGCCAAGAATGGTCAGGGTGGACCTACGAGCAGTACTTC,CASSQEWSGWTYEQYF
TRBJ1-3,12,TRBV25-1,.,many,TGTGCCAGCAGTTCGACTCGAAACACCATATATTTT,CASSSTRNTIYF
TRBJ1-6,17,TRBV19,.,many,TGTGCCAGTAGTATGGGATGGGGAGAGGATGGGACCTCACCCCTCCACTTT,CASSMGWGEDGTSPLHF
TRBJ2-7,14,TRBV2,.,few,TGTGCCAGCAGTGCGGGAAGACCAGTGGGCGAGCAGTACTTC,CASSAGRPVGEQYF
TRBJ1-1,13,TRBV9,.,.,TGTGCCAGCAGCCCTAAACAGGGATCTGAAGCTTTCTTT,CASSPKQGSEAFF
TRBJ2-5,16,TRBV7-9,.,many,TGTGCCAGCAGCTTCCCCCGCACTAATAGCGACGAGACCCAGTACTTC,CASSFPRTNSDETQYF
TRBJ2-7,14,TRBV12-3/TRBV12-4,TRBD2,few,TGTGCCAGCAGACCCGGGACTAGCAGCTACGAGCAGTACTTC,CASRPGTSSYEQYF
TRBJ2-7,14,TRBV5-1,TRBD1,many,TGCGCCAGCAGCTCGCCCCTCCAGGGGGAAGATCAGTACTTC,CASSSPLQGEDQYF
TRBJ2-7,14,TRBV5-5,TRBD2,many,TGTGCCAGCAGCACGACTAGCGGGATCTACGAGCAGTACTTC,CASSTTSGIYEQYF
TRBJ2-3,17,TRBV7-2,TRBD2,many,TGTGCCAGCAGCTTAGGACTAGCGGGAGTAGTAACAGATACGCAGTATTTT,CASSLGLAGVVTDTQYF
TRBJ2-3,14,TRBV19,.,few,TGTGCCACTGACGAGGGCAGCTCCACAGATACGCAGTATTTT,CATDEGSSTDTQYF
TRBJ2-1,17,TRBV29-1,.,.,TGCAGCGTGGGGGACCCAATCGGGCCAGGGGCTTACAATGAGCAGTTCTTC,CSVGDPIGPGAYNEQFF
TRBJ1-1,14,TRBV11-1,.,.,TGTGCCAGCAGCTTTAGCCGCATGAACACTGAAGCTTTCTTT,CASSFSRMNTEAFF
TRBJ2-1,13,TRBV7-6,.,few,TGTGCCAGCAGCCTAGGCAGCGTCGGTGAGCAGTTCTTC,CASSLGSVGEQFF
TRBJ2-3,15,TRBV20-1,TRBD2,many,TGCAGTGCAAACGGACTAGCGAGGTCCACAGATACGCAGTATTTT,CSANGLARSTDTQYF
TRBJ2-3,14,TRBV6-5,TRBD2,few,TGTGCCAGCAGACTAGCGGGGACCACAGATACGCAGTATTTT,CASRLAGTTDTQYF
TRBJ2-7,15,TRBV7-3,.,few,TGTGCCAGCAGCTTAATCGCGGAGAGCTCCTACGAGCAGTACTTC,CASSLIAESSYEQYF
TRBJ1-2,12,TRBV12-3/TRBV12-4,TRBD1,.,TGTGCCAGCACCTACAGGGGCTCTGGCTACACCTTC,CASTYRGSGYTF
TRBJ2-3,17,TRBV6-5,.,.,TGTGCCAGCAGCCGTCGCTGGCAGGCTCTAGGCACAGATACGCAGTATTTT,CASSRRWQALGTDTQYF
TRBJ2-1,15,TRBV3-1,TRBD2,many,TGTGCCAGCAGCCCAGGACTAGCGACCAACAATGAGCAGTTCTTC,CASSPGLATNNEQFF
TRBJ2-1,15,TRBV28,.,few,TGTGCCAGCAGTTTATCCCCCCCCATGGGCAATGAGCAGTTCTTC,CASSLSPPMGNEQFF
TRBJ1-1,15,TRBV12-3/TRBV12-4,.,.,TGTGCCAGTAAAAAACACATGCGGTCCAACACTGAAGCTTTCTTT,CASKKHMRSNTEAFF
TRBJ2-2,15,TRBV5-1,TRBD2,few,TGCGCCAGCAGACTAGCGGGGGGGCCGTCCGGGGAGCTGTTTTTT,CASRLAGGPSGELFF
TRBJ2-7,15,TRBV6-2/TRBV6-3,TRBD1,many,TGTGCCAGCAGTAACAGTGACAGGGTCGACTACGAGCAGTACTTC,CASSNSDRVDYEQYF
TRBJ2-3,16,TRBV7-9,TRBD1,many,TGTGCCAGCAGATCGCCCGGGACAGGGGGCACAGATACGCAGTATTTT,CASRSPGTGGTDTQYF
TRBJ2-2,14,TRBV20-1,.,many,TGCAGTGCTAGAGTTCCGGGGTATACCGGGGAGCTGTTTTTT,CSARVPGYTGELFF
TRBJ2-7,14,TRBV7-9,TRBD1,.,TGTGCCAGCAGCTCCCGGGACAGCCACTACGAGCAGTACTTC,CASSSRDSHYEQYF
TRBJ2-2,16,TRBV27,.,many,TGTGCCAGCAGTGGGGAGCCCTCGACAGACACCGGGGAGCTGTTTTTT,CASSGEPSTDTGELFF
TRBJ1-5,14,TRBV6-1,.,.,TGTGCCAGCAGGGTGGAACAGGGAGGTCAGCCCCAGCATTTT,CASRVEQGGQPQHF
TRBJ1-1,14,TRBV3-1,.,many,TGTGCCAGCAGCCAAAGGCACGGGGACACTGAAGCTTTCTTT,CASSQRHGDTEAFF
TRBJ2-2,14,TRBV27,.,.,TGTGCCAGCAGACAGGGAAGTTGGACCGGGGAGCTGTTTTTT,CASRQGSWTGELFF